This T cell receptor beta chain was sequenced during a study of OX40 agonist ivuxolimab in advanced cancers. General study points: CD8+ T cells were the subset that, on average, had more expanded clones than CD4+.

The assay was immunoSEQ multiplex PCR, and TCRdb's table has in-frame clones only and misses some. Among tens of thousands of clones listed, approximately 84% were seen once. As to this clone: No antigen is known for it.

The CDR3 is 14 residues long. Germline lookup yields CDR1 SGDLS and CDR2 YYNGEE. With 3 bases removed from V and 3 bases from J, the gap between germline ends came to 9 bases. Specimen: CD4+ or CD8+ T cells sorted from blood, collected in a trial of the OX40 agonist ivuxolimab. The receptor was derived from an adult with an advanced solid tumor such as melanoma, head and neck, liver or kidney cancer. The chain links TRBV9 to TRBJ1-4; D is undetermined. CDR3 sequence reads: CASSAEGSNEKLFF. The DNA of the CDR3 is TGTGCCAGCAGCGCAGAAGGCTCTAATGAAAAACTGTTTTTT.